This T cell receptor (beta chain) was documented in a study of T-cell memory formation after mild COVID-19. 5'RACE with constant-segment primers yielded barcoded, UMI-tagged TCR alpha and TCR beta cDNA libraries. Each CDR3 protein is one row after TCRdb ran MiXCR on the 5' RACE reads. In the table there are 550,000 to 700,000 distinct CDR3 sequences, roughly 18% of which are singletons. Whole-study findings and limits: Contracting clones from day 15 to 85 had balanced CD4/CD8; later expanders favoured CD4+. The pre-infection memory compartment contained some responding clones, suggesting cross-reactive memory joined. Chiefly within CM and EM were the contracting CD4+ clones; CD8+ ones were within EMRA.

CDR1 is SEHNR, CDR2 FQNEAQ, per germline (reference sequence). V lost 5 bases and J lost 3; bases outside the gene matches: 12. CDR3 size: 18 residues. This clonotype was counted a few times. What it binds is unknown. This receptor was identified in an adult woman who had mild COVID-19 (a few samples of this study predate the infection). Cell type and time point are not known. The gene calls are TRBV7-9 and TRBJ2-5; 13 nucleotides agree with TRBD2. Sequencing was carried out using PBMCs or a T cell subset sorted from them (not recorded which). CDR3 protein: CASSPWDGGTSGEETQYF. The CDR3 DNA sequence: TGTGCCAGCAGCCCTTGGGACGGCGGGACTAGCGGGGAAGAGACCCAGTACTTC. Using reference TRBV7-9 and TRBJ2-5 for the parts outside the CDR3, the full variable domain is DTGVSQNPRHKITKRGQNVTFRCDPISEHNRLYWYRQTLGQGPEFLTYFQNEAQLEKSRLLSDRFSAERPKGSFSTLEIQRTEQGDSAMYLCASSPWDGGTSGEETQYFGPGTRLLVL.